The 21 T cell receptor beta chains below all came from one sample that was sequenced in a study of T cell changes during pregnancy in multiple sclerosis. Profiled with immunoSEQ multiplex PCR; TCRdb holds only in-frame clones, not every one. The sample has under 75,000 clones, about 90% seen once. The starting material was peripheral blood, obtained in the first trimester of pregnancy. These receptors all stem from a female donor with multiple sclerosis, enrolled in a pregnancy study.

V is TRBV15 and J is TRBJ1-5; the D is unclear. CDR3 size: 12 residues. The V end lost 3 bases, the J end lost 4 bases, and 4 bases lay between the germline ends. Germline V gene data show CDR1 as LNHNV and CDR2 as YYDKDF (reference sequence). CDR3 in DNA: TGTGCCACCAGCAGGGCAAATCAGCCCCAGCATTTT. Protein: CATSRANQPQHF. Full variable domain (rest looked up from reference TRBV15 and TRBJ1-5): DAMVIQNPRYQVTQFGKPVTLSCSQTLNHNVMYWYQQKSSQAPKLLFHYYDKDFNNEADTPDNFQSRRPNTSFCFLDIRSPGLGDTAMYLCATSRANQPQHFGDGTRLSIL.

This chain's CDR3 is CASSLGTGTNTEAFF. CDR3 nucleotide sequence: TGCGCCAGCAGCTTGGGAACGGGTACGAACACTGAAGCTTTCTTT. The rearrangement joins TRBV5-1 to TRBJ1-1; D unresolved. CDR3 size: 15 residues. Per germline, CDR1 SGHRS and CDR2 YFSETQ. Trimming took off 0 bases at V and 1 base at J, with 10 bases between the two ends.

CDR3 sequence: CASSEAGGTVYEQYF. In DNA, the CDR3 is TGTGCCAGCAGTGAAGCCGGCGGGACAGTCTACGAGCAGTACTTC. The rearrangement links TRBV6-1 to TRBJ2-7; D may be TRBD1 (7 bases). CDR1 and CDR2 from the germline V gene are MNHNS and SASEGT. Trimming pared 0 bases from V and 3 bases from J, leaving 12 bases between. The CDR3 runs 15 residues.

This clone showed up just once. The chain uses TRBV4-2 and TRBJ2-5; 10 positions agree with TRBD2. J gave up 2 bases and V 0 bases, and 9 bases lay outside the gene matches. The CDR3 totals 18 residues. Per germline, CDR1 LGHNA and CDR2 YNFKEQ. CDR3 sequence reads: CASSQDGSLAGSQETQYF. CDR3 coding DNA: TGTGCCAGCAGCCAAGACGGCTCACTAGCGGGAAGTCAAGAGACCCAGTACTTC.

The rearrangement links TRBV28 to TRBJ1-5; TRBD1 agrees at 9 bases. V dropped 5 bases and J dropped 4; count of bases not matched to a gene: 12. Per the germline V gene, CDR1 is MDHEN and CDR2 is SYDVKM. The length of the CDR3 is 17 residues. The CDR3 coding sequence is TGTGCCAGCAGTCAAATCCTCGACAGGGGGGCAAATCAGCCCCAGCATTTT. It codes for CASSQILDRGANQPQHF.

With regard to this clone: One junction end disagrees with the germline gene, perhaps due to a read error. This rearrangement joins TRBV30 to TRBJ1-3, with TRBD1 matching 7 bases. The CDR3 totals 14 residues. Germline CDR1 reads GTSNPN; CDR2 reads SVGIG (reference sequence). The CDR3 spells CAWSRGSAGSTIYF. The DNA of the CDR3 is TGTGCCTGGAGCAGGGGGAGCGCTGGAAGCACCATATATTTT. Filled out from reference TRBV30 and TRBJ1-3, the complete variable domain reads SQTIHQWPATLVQPVGSPLSLECTVEGTSNPNLYWYRQAAGRGLQLLFYSVGIGQISSEVPQNLSASRPQDRQFILSSKKLLLSDSGFYLCAWSRGSAGSTIYFGEGSWLTVV.

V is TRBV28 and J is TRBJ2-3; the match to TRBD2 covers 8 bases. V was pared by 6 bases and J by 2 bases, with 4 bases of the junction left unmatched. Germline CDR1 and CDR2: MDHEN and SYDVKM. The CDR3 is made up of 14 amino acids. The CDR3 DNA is TGTGCCAGCAGGTTAGCGGGACTCACAGATACGCAGTATTTT. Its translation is CASRLAGLTDTQYF.

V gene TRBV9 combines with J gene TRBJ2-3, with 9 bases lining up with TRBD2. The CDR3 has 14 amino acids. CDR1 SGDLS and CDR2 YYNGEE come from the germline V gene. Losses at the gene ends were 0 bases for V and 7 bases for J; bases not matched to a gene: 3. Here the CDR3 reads CASSVASGVYTQYF. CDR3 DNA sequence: TGTGCCAGCAGCGTAGCTAGCGGGGTGTATACGCAGTATTTT.

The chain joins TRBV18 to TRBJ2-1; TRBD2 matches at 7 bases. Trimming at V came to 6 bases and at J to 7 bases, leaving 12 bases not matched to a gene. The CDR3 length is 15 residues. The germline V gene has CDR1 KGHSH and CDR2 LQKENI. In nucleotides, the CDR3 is TGTGCCAGCTCGGGCGGGGGTCCCCCTAGGAATGAGCAGTTCTTC. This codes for CASSGGGPPRNEQFF.

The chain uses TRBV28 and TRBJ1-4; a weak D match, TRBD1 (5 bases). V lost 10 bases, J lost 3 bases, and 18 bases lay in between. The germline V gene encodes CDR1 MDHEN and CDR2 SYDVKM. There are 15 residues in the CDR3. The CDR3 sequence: CATRGGGQANEKLFF. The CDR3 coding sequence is TGTGCCACCCGTGGGGGAGGGCAAGCTAATGAAAAACTGTTTTTT. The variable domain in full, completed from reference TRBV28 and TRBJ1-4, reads DVKVTQSSRYLVKRTGEKVFLECVQDMDHENMFWYRQDPGLGLRLIYFSYDVKMKEKGDIPEGYSVSREKKERFSLILESASTNQTSMYLCATRGGGQANEKLFFGSGTQLSVL.

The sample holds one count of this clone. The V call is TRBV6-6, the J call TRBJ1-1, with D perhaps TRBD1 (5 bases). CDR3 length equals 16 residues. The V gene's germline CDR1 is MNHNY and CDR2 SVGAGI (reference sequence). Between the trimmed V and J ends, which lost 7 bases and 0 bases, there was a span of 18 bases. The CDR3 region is CASTSPGGSMNTEAFF. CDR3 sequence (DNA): TGTGCCAGCACCTCCCCCGGGGGGTCCATGAACACTGAAGCTTTCTTT.

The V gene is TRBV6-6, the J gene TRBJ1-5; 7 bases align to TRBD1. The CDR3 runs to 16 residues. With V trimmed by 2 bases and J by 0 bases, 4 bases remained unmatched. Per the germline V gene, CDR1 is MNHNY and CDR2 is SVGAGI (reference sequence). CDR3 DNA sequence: TGTGCCAGCAGTTACGGCAGGGGGAATAGCAATCAGCCCCAGCATTTT. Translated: CASSYGRGNSNQPQHF.

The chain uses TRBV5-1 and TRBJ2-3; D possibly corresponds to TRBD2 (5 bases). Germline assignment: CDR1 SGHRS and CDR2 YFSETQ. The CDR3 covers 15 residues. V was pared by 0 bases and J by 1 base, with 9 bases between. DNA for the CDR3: TGCGCCAGCAGCTTGGCTAGCAGAGGCACAGATACGCAGTATTTT. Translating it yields CASSLASRGTDTQYF.

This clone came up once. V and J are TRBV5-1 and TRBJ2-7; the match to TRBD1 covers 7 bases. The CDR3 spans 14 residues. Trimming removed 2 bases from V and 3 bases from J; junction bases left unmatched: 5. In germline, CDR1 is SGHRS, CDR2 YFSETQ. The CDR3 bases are TGCGCCAGCAGCTTCCGGGACAGTGGCTACGAGCAGTACTTC. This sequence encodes CASSFRDSGYEQYF.

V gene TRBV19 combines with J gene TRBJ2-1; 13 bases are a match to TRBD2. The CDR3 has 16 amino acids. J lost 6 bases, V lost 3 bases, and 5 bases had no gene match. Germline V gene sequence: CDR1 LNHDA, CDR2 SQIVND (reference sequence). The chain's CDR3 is CASSILLAGGPNEQFF. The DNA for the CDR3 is TGTGCCAGTAGTATTCTACTAGCGGGAGGGCCCAATGAGCAGTTCTTC.

This CDR3 reads CASSIGTGYGYTF. The DNA for the CDR3 is TGTGCCAGCAGTATCGGGACAGGATATGGCTACACCTTC. The chain links TRBV6-5 to TRBJ1-2, with 8 nucleotides matching TRBD1. V shed 5 bases and J 5 bases; nucleotides not matched to a gene: 4. This CDR3 has 13 amino acids. CDR1 MNHEY and CDR2 SVGAGI come from the germline V gene.

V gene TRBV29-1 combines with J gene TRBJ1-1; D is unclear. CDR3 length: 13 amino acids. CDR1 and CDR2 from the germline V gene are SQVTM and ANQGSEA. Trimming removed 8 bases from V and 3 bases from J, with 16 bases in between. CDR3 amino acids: CSPEHMADTEAFF. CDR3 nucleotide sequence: TGCAGCCCTGAACACATGGCTGACACTGAAGCTTTCTTT.

The CDR3 DNA sequence: TGTGCCAGCAGCGCCGACAACAACTATGGCTACACCTTC. Amino acid sequence: CASSADNNYGYTF. The genes are TRBV7-2 and TRBJ1-2; D gene ambiguous. V shed 5 bases and J shed 2 bases, with 9 bases lying between them. CDR3 length equals 13 residues. Germline V gives CDR1 SGHTA, CDR2 FQGNSA.

CDR3 in amino acids: CASSQQGNEKLFF. CDR3 coding DNA: TGTGCCAGCAGCCAACAGGGGAATGAAAAACTGTTTTTT. The chain combines TRBV6-1 with TRBJ1-4; 7 bases fit TRBD1. The CDR3 totals 13 residues. J was trimmed by 5 bases and V by 6 bases; bases with no gene match: 3. CDR1 is MNHNS, CDR2 SASEGT, per germline.

The chain's CDR3 is CATTRTRTGGGEKLFF. CDR3 in DNA: TGTGCCACCACCCGAACCCGGACAGGCGGAGGCGAAAAACTGTTTTTT. This chain links TRBV2 with TRBJ1-4; 7 positions match TRBD1. Losses at the gene ends were 10 bases for V and 8 bases for J; bases not matched to a gene: 19. The CDR3 length is 16 residues. The germline V gene has CDR1 SNHLY and CDR2 FYNNEI. The whole variable domain, remainder taken from reference TRBV2 and TRBJ1-4, is EPEVTQTPSHQVTQMGQEVILRCVPISNHLYFYWYRQILGQKVEFLVSFYNNEISEKSEIFDDQFSVERPDGSNFTLKIRSTKLEDSAMYFCATTRTRTGGGEKLFFGSGTQLSVL.

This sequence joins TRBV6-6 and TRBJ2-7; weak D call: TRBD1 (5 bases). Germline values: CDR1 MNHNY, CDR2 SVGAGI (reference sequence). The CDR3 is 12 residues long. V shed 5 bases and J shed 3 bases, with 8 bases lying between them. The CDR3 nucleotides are TGTGCCAGCAGTCAGGGCGACTACGAGCAGTACTTC. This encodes CASSQGDYEQYF.